This T cell receptor (beta chain) was sequenced in a study of blood T cells in healthy people across ages. Trimming cost V 4 bases and J 2 bases, with 15 bases left between them. The CDR3 totals 15 residues. Per germline, CDR1 SGDLS and CDR2 YYNGEE. A sample-barcoded 5' primer and a J-beta primer mix were used in a second PCR of roughly 6 to 11 cycles. TCRdb recomputed calls from the 5' RACE reads with MiXCR, one row per CDR3 protein. The table includes 750,000 or so distinct CDR3 sequences, 25% detected once. The same data also contributed to another study, on T cells of mothers and their children.

This sequence originates from a boy aged 5 to 17 in good health. Material for sequencing was blood. The chain combines TRBV9 with TRBJ2-5; D unresolved. The CDR3 sequence: CASSRGPLEQETQYF. CDR3 in DNA: TGTGCCAGCAGCCGCGGACCCCTCGAACAAGAGACCCAGTACTTC. The full variable domain, its missing parts supplied by reference TRBV9 and TRBJ2-5, is DSGVTQTPKHLITATGQRVTLRCSPRSGDLSVYWYQQSLDQGLQFLIQYYNGEERAKGNILERFSAQQFPDLHSELNLSSLELGDSALYFCASSRGPLEQETQYFGPGTRLLVL.